The clone carrying this T cell receptor beta chain appeared once. The data derive from a study of blood T cell repertoires in COVID-19. Looking at the study overall: Spain, Italy and the United States supplied samples that represented acute and convalescent COVID-19.

V gave up 5 bases and J gave up 6 bases; unmatched junction bases: 19. The CDR3 contains 20 residues. The V gene's germline CDR1 is MGHRA and CDR2 YSYEKL. Sequencing was performed with immunoSEQ multiplex PCR; in TCRdb, only in-frame clones are kept and a portion is missing. This sample has some 230,000 clones, with around four fifths found just once. The sample consisted of PBMCs or T cells enriched from blood (not recorded which). The V gene is TRBV4-1, the J gene TRBJ2-2; 12 bases fit TRBD2. The receptor was isolated from a man in his forties or fifties who had recovered from COVID-19. CDR3 nucleotide sequence: TGCGCCAGCAGCGGACGACGGACTAGCGGGATGTTTTCAAGCTCCGGGGAGCTGTTTTTT. Translating gives CASSGRRTSGMFSSSGELFF.